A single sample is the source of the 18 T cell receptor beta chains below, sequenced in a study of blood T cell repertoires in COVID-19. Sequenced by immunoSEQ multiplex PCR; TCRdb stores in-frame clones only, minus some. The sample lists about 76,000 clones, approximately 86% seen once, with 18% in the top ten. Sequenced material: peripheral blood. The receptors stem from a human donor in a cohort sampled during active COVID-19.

In DNA, the CDR3 is TGCGCCAGCAGCCAGGGCCTGACAGGGAGAGTTGAAAGCTACACCTTC. Amino acids: CASSQGLTGRVESYTF. The V gene is TRBV4-1, the J gene TRBJ1-2; 7 nucleotides agree with TRBD1. Looked up from germline, CDR1 is MGHRA and CDR2 is YSYEKL. With V trimmed by 3 bases and J by 9 bases, 16 bases remained unmatched. The CDR3 length is 16 residues.

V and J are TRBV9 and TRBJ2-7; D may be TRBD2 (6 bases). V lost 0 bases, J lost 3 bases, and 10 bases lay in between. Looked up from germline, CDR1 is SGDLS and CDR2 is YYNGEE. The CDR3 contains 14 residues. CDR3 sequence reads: CASSVEDYVYEQYF. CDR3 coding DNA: TGTGCCAGCAGCGTAGAGGACTACGTCTACGAGCAGTACTTC.

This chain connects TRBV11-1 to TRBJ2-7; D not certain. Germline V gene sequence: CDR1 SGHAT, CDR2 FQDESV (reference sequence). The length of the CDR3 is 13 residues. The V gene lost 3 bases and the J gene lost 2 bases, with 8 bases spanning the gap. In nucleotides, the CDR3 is TGTGCCAGCAGCTTCGACACCACCTACGAGCAGTACTTC. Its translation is CASSFDTTYEQYF.

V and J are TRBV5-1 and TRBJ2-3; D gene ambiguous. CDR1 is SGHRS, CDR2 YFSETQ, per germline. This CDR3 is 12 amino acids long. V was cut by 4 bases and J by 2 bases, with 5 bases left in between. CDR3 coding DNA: TGCGCCAGCAGCATAAACACAGATACGCAGTATTTT. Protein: CASSINTDTQYF.

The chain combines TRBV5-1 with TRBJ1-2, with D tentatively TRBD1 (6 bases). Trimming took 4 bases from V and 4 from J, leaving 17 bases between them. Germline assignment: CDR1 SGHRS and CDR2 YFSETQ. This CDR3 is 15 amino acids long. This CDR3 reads CASSTITGSGYGYTF. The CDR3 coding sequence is TGCGCCAGCAGCACTATAACAGGGTCCGGCTATGGCTACACCTTC.

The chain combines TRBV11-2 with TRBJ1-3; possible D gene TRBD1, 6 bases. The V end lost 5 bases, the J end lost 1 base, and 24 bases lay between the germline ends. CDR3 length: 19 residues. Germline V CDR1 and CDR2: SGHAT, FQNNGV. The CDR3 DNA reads TGTGCCAGCAGCCCCGCTCCCACAGGGAGGGAGTCTTCTGGAAACACCATATATTTT. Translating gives CASSPAPTGRESSGNTIYF.

The CDR3 coding sequence is TGTGCCAGCAGCCAAGAAAGACTAGCGGGGGGCCATGAGCAGTTCTTC. Protein: CASSQERLAGGHEQFF. This sequence joins TRBV3-1 (or the pseudogene TRBV3-2) and TRBJ2-1; 13 bases align to TRBD2. Trimming at V came to 0 bases and at J to 8 bases, leaving 4 bases not matched to a gene. Germline loops: CDR1 LGHDT, CDR2 YNNKEL (reference sequence). The CDR3 covers 16 residues.

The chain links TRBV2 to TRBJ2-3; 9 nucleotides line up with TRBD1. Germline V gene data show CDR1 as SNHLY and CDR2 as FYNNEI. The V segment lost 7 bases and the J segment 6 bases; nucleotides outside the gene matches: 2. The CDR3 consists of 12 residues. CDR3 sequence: CASIDRGDTQYF. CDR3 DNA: TGTGCCAGCATAGACAGGGGGGATACGCAGTATTTT.

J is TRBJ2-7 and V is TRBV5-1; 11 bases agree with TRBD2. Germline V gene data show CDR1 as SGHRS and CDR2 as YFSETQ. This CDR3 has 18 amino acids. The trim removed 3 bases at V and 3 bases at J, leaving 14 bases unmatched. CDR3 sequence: CASSSATTTSGTYYEQYF. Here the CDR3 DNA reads TGCGCCAGCAGCTCCGCAACAACGACTAGCGGGACCTACTACGAGCAGTACTTC. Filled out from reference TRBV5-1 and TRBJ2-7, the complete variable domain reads KAGVTQTPRYLIKTRGQQVTLSCSPISGHRSVSWYQQTPGQGLQFLFEYFSETQRNKGNFPGRFSGRQFSNSRSEMNVSTLELGDSALYLCASSSATTTSGTYYEQYFGPGTRLTVT.

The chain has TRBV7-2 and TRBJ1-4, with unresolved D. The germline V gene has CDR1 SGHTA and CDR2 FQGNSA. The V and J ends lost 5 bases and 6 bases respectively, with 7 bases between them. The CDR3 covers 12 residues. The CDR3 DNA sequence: TGTGCCAGCAGCCGTAATGATGAAAAACTGTTTTTT. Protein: CASSRNDEKLFF.

This CDR3 reads CASNSQASSSYEQYF. Here the CDR3 DNA reads TGTGCCAGCAACTCACAGGCGTCTAGCTCCTACGAGCAGTACTTC. The chain is built from TRBV28 and TRBJ2-7, with TRBD1 as a possible D gene (5 bases). V shed 7 bases and J shed 0 bases, with 16 bases lying between them. CDR1 and CDR2 from the germline V gene are MDHEN and SYDVKM. This CDR3 has 15 amino acids.

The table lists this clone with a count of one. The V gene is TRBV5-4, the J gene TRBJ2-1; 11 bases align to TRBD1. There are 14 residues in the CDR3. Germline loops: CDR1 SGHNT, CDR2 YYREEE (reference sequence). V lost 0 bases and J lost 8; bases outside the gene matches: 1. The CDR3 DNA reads TGTGCCAGCAGCTTGGGGACAGGGGGCGATGAGCAGTTCTTC. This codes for CASSLGTGGDEQFF.

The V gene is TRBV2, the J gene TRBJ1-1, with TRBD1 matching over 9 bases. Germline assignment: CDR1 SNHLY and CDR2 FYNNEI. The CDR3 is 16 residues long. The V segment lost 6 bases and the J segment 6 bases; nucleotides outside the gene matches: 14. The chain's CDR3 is CASSDTTGTGLAEAFF. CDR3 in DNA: TGTGCCAGCAGCGATACTACCGGGACAGGGTTAGCTGAAGCTTTCTTT.

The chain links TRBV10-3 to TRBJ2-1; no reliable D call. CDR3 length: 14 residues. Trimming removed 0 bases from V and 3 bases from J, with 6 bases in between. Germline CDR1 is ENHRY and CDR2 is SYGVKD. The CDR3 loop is CAISESYNYNEQFF. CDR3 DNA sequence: TGTGCCATCAGTGAGTCATACAACTACAATGAGCAGTTCTTC.

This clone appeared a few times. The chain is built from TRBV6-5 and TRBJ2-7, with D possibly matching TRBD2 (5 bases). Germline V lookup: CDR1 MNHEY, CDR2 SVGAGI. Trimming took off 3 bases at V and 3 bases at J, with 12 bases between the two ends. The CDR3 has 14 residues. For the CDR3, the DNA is TGTGCCAGCAGTTATAGCGCAGCCAGCTACGAGCAGTACTTC. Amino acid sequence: CASSYSAASYEQYF.

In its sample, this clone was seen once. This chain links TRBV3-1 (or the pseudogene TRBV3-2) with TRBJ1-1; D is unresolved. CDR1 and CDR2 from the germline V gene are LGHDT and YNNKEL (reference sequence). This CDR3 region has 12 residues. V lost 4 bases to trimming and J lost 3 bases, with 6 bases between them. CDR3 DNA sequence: TGTGCCAGCAGCCGCGATTACACTGAAGCTTTCTTT. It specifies CASSRDYTEAFF.

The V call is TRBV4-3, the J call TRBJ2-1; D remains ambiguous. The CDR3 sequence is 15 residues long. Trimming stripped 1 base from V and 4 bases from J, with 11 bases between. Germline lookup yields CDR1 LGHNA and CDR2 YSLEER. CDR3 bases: TGCGCCAGCAGCCAAGGGCAATCCAAGTACAATGAGCAGTTCTTC. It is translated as CASSQGQSKYNEQFF.

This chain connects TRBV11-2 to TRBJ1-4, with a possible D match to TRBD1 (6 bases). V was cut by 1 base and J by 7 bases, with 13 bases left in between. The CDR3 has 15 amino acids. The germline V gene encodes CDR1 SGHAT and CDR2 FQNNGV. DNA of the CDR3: TGTGCCAGCAGCTTAGTGACAGGCGGGCGTGAAAAACTGTTTTTT. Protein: CASSLVTGGREKLFF. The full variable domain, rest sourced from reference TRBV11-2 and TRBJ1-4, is EAGVAQSPRYKIIEKRQSVAFWCNPISGHATLYWYQQILGQGPKLLIQFQNNGVVDDSQLPKDRFSAERLKGVDSTLKIQPAKLEDSAVYLCASSLVTGGREKLFFGSGTQLSVL.